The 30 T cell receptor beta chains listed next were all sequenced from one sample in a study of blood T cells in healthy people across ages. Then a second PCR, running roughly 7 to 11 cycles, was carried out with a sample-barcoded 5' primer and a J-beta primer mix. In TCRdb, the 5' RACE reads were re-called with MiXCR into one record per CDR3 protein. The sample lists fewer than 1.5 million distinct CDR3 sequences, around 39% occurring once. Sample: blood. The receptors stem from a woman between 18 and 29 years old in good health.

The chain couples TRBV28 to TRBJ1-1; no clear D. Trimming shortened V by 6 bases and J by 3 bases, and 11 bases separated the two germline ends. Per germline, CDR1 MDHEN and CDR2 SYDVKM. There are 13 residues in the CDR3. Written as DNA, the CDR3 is TGTGCCAGCAGACTTGGTATGGACACTGAAGCTTTCTTT. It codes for CASRLGMDTEAFF. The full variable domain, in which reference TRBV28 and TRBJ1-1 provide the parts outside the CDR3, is DVKVTQSSRYLVKRTGEKVFLECVQDMDHENMFWYRQDPGLGLRLIYFSYDVKMKEKGDIPEGYSVSREKKERFSLILESASTNQTSMYLCASRLGMDTEAFFGQGTRLTVV.

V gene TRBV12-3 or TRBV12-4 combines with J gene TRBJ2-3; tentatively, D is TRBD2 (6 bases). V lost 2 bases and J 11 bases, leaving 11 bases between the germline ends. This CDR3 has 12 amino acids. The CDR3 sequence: CASSLRGEVQYF. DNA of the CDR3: TGTGCCAGCAGTTTACGCGGGGAGGTGCAGTATTTT.

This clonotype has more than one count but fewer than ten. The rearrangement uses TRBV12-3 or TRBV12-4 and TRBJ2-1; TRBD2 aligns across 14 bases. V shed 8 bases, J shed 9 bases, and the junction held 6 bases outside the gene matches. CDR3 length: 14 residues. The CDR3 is CASRLAGGQGEQFF. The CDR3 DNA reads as TGTGCCAGCCGACTAGCGGGGGGGCAGGGTGAGCAGTTCTTC.

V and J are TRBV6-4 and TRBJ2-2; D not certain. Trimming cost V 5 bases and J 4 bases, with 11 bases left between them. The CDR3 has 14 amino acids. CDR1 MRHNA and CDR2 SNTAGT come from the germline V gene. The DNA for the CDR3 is TGTGCCAGCAGTACAGATGCTTCCACCGGGGAGCTGTTTTTT. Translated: CASSTDASTGELFF.

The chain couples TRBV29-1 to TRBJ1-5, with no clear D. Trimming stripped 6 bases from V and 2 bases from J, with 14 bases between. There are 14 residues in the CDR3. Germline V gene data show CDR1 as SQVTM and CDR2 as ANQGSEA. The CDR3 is CSVGLGGGNQPQHF. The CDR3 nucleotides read TGCAGCGTAGGGCTCGGCGGTGGCAATCAGCCCCAGCATTTT.

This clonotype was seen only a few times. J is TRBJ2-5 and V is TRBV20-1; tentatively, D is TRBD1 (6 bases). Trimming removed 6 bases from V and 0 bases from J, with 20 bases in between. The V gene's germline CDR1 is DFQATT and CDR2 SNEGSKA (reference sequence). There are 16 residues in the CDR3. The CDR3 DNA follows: TGCAGTGCACCGACGCCGACCGGGACATACCAAGAGACCCAGTACTTC. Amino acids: CSAPTPTGTYQETQYF.

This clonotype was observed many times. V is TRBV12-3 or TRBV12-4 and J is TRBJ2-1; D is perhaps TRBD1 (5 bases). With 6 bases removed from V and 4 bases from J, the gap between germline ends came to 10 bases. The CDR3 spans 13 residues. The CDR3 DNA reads TGTGCCAGCAGCCCAGGGCCATACAATGAGCAGTTCTTC. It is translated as CASSPGPYNEQFF.

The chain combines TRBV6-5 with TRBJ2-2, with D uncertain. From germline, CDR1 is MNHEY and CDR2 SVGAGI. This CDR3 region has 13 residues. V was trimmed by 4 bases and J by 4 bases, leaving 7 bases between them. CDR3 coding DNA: TGTGCCAGCAGTTCGACGGCCACCGGGGAGCTGTTTTTT. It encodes CASSSTATGELFF.

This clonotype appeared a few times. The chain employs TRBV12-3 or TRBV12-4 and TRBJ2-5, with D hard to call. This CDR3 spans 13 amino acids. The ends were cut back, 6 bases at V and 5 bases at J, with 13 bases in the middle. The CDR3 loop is CASRGTARETQYF. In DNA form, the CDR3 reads TGTGCCAGCAGAGGTACCGCGCGCGAGACCCAGTACTTC.

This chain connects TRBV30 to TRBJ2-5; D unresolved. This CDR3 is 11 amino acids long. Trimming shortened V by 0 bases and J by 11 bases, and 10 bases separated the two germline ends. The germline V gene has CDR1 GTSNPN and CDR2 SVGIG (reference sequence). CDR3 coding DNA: TGTGCCTGGAGTGTAGGCTACGGGCAGTACTTC. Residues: CAWSVGYGQYF. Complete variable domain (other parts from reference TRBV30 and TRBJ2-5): SQTIHQWPATLVQPVGSPLSLECTVEGTSNPNLYWYRQAAGRGLQLLFYSVGIGQISSEVPQNLSASRPQDRQFILSSKKLLLSDSGFYLCAWSVGYGQYFGPGTRLLVL.

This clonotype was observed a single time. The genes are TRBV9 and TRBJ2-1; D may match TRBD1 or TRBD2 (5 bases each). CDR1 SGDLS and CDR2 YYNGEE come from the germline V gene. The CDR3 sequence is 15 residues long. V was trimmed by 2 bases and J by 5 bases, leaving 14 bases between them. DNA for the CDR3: TGTGCCAGCAGCGTCGCCGGGATGGGGGACAATGAGCAGTTCTTC. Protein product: CASSVAGMGDNEQFF.

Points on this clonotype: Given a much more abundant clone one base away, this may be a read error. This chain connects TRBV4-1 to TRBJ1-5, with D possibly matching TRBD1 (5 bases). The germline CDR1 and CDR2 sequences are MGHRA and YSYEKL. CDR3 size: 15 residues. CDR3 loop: CASIQDGGGGQPQHF. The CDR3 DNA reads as TGCGCCAGCATCCAAGATGGGGGGGGTGGCCAGCCCCAGCATTTT.

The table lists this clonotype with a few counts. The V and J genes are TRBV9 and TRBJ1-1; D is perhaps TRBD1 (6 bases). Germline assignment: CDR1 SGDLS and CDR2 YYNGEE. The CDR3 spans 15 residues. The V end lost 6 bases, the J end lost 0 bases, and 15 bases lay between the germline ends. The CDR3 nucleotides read TGTGCCAGCAACGGGGGGGCGGGGATGAACACTGAAGCTTTCTTT. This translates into CASNGGAGMNTEAFF.

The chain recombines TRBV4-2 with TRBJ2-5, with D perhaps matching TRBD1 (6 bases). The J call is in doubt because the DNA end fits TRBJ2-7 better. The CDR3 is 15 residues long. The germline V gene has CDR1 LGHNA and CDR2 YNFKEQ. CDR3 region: CASSQDPGDGYEQYF. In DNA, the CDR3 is TGTGCCAGCAGCCAAGATCCAGGGGATGGATACGAGCAGTACTTC.

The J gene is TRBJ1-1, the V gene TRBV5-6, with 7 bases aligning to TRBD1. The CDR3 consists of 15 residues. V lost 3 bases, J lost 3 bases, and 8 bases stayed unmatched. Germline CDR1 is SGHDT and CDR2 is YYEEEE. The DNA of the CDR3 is TGTGCCAGCAGCTCGACTACAACAGGGGACACTGAAGCTTTCTTT. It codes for CASSSTTTGDTEAFF.

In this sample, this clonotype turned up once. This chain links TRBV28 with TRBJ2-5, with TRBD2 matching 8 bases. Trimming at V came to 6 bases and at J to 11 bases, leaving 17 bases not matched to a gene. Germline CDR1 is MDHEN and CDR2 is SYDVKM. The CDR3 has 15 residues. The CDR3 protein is CASRKSSGQYNEQYF. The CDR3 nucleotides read TGTGCCAGCAGAAAATCTAGCGGGCAATACAATGAGCAGTACTTC.

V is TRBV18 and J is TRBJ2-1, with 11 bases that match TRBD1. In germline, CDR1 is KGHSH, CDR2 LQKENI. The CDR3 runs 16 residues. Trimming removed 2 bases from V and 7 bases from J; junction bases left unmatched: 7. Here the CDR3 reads CASSPAGTGGKNEQFF. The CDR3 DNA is TGTGCCAGCTCACCAGCCGGGACAGGGGGGAAGAATGAGCAGTTCTTC. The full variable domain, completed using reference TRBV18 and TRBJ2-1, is NAGVMQNPRHLVRRRGQEARLRCSPMKGHSHVYWYRQLPEEGLKFMVYLQKENIIDESGMPKERFSAEFPKEGPSILRIQQVVRGDSAAYFCASSPAGTGGKNEQFFGPGTRLTVL.

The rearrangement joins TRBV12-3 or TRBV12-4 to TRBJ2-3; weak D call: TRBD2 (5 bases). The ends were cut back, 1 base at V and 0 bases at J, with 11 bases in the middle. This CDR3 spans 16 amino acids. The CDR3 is CASSLDRGISTDTQYF. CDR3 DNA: TGTGCCAGCAGTTTAGATCGGGGAATTAGCACAGATACGCAGTATTTT.

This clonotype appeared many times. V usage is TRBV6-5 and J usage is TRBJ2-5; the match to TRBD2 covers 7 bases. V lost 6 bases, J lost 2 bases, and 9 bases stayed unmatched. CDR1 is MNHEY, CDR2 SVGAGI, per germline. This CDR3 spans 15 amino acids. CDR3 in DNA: TGTGCCAGCAGCCTAGGTGCTAGCGGTCAAGAGACCCAGTACTTC. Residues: CASSLGASGQETQYF.

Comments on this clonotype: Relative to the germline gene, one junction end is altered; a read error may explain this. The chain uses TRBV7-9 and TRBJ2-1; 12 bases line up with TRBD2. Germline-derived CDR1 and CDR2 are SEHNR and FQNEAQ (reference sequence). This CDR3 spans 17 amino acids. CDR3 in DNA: TGCGCCAGCAGCCCGCGGACTAGCGGGATTATGCACAATGATCAGTTCTTC. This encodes CASSPRTSGIMHNDQFF.

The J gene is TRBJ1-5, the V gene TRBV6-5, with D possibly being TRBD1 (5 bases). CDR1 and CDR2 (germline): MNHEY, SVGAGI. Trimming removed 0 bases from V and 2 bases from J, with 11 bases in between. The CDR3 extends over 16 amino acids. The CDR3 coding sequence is TGTGCCAGCAGTTACTCGGCAACAGGACGCAATCAGCCCCAGCATTTT. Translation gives CASSYSATGRNQPQHF.

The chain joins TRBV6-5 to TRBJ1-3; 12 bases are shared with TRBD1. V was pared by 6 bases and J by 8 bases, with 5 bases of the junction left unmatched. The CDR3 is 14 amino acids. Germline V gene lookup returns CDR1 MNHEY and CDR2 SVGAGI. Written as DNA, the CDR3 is TGTGCCAGCAGGGGACAGGGGGCGGGATACACCATATATTTT. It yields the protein CASRGQGAGYTIYF.

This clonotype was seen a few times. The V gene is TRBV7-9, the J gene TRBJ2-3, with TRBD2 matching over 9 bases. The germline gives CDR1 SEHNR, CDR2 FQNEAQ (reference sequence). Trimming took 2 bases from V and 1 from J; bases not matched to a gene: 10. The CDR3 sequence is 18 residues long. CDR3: CASSLIAGARWGTDTQYF. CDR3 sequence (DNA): TGTGCCAGCAGCTTAATAGCGGGAGCCCGTTGGGGCACAGATACGCAGTATTTT.

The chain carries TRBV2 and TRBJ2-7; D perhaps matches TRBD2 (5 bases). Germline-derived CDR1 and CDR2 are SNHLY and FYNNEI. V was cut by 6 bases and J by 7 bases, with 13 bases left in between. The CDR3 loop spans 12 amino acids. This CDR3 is CASSDVGNEQYF. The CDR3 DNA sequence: TGTGCCAGCAGCGACGTCGGGAATGAGCAGTACTTC.

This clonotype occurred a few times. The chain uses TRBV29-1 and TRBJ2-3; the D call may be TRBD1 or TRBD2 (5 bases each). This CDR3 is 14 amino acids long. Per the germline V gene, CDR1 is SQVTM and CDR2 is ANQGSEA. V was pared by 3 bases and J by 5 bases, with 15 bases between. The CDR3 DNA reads TGCAGCGTTGAGCCCCTTAGGGGAGAAGATACGCAGTATTTT. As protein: CSVEPLRGEDTQYF.

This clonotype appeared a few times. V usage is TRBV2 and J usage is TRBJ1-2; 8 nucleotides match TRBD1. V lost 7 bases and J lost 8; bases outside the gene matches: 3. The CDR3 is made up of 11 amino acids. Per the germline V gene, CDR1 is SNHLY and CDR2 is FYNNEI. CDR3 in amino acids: CASTTGDGYTF. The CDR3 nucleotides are TGTGCCAGCACGACAGGGGACGGCTACACCTTC.

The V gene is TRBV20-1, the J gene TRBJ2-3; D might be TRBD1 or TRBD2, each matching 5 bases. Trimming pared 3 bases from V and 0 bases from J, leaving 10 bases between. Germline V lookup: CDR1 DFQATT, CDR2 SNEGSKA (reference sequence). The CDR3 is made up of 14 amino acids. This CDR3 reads CSARGDASTDTQYF. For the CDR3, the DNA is TGCAGTGCTAGGGGGGATGCCAGCACAGATACGCAGTATTTT.

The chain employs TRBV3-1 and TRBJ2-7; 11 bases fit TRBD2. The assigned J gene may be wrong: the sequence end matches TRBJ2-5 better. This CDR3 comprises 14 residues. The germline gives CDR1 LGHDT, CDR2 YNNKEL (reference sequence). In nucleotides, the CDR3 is TGTGCCAGCACCGTAGCGGGGGGGCGTGAGACCCAGTACTTC. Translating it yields CASTVAGGRETQYF.

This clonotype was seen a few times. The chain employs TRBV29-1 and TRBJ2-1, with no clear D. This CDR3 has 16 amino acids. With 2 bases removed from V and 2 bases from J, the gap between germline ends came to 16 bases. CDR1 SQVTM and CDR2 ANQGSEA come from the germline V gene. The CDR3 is CSVETGLRVAYNEQFF. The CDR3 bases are TGCAGCGTTGAAACGGGCTTAAGGGTAGCCTACAATGAGCAGTTCTTC.

CDR3 nucleotide sequence: TGTGCCAGCAGTTTCGGGGGCAGCATCAATGGCTACACCTTC. Its translation: CASSFGGSINGYTF. V gene TRBV12-3 or TRBV12-4 combines with J gene TRBJ1-2, with D tentatively TRBD1 (6 bases). The CDR3 is 14 residues long. The V end was cut by 3 bases, the J end by 6 bases, with 14 bases between.